This passage covers 28 T cell receptor beta chains from one sample sequenced in a study of blood T cell repertoires in COVID-19. Measured with immunoSEQ multiplex PCR; TCRdb has only the in-frame clones, and not every one. The sample has about 290,000 clones, about nine tenths seen once; the top ten hold 0.94%. The sequenced sample consisted of peripheral blood. The receptors shown here come from a woman between 35 and 50 years old who had recovered from COVID-19.

The chain combines TRBV10-3 with TRBJ1-5, with 11 bases that match TRBD1. Germline V gene data show CDR1 as ENHRY and CDR2 as SYGVKD. V shed 4 bases and J 6 bases; nucleotides not matched to a gene: 5. This CDR3 is built from 15 residues. This chain's CDR3 is CAISASGQGAQPQHF. CDR3 nucleotides: TGTGCCATCAGTGCGAGCGGACAGGGGGCTCAGCCCCAGCATTTT.

The chain combines TRBV6-5 with TRBJ2-3, with 10 bases fitting TRBD2. Germline V CDR1 and CDR2: MNHEY, SVGAGI. The CDR3 extends over 15 amino acids. The V and J ends lost 2 bases and 4 bases, in that order; junction bases with no gene match: 3. Written as DNA, the CDR3 is TGTGCCAGCAGTTACGCTAGCGGGAGTCCAGATACGCAGTATTTT. This gives the protein CASSYASGSPDTQYF.

The chain links TRBV7-6 to TRBJ2-1; 11 bases match TRBD2. Germline CDR1 reads SGHVS; CDR2 reads FNYEAQ. CDR3 size: 19 residues. J lost 5 bases, V lost 0 bases, and 12 bases had no gene match. The CDR3 protein is CASSLAVTSGNRVDNEQFF. DNA of the CDR3: TGTGCCAGCAGCTTAGCTGTGACTAGCGGGAATAGGGTCGACAATGAGCAGTTCTTC.

This chain joins TRBV6-4 and TRBJ2-2; D possibly corresponds to TRBD2 (5 bases). Looked up from germline, CDR1 is MRHNA and CDR2 is SNTAGT. Trimming pared 6 bases from V and 5 bases from J, leaving 16 bases between. The CDR3 sequence is 15 residues long. CDR3 in amino acids: CASSLTSKETGELFF. The DNA of the CDR3 is TGTGCCAGCAGCCTAACTAGTAAAGAAACCGGGGAGCTGTTTTTT.

The CDR3: CASSNRGTSGSYEQYF. The DNA for the CDR3 is TGTGCCAGCAGCAACCGTGGGACTAGCGGGTCTTACGAGCAGTACTTC. The chain recombines TRBV7-4 with TRBJ2-7; TRBD2 aligns across 12 bases. CDR1 and CDR2 (germline): SGHVT, SQSDAQ. J gave up 4 bases and V 5 bases, and 9 bases lay outside the gene matches. This CDR3 is 16 amino acids long.

The chain employs TRBV27 and TRBJ1-6; 8 bases match TRBD1. The CDR3 spans 13 residues. V dropped 5 bases and J dropped 9; count of bases not matched to a gene: 3. CDR1 and CDR2 (germline): MNHEY, SMNVEV (reference sequence). The CDR3 DNA reads TGTGCCAGCAGTCCCACAGGGGGTTCACCCCTCCACTTT. Its translation: CASSPTGGSPLHF.

V gene TRBV14 combines with J gene TRBJ2-7, with TRBD2 matching 7 bases. From germline, CDR1 is SGHDN and CDR2 FVKESK. V dropped 6 bases and J dropped 1; count of bases not matched to a gene: 12. CDR3 length equals 16 residues. The CDR3 loop reads CASSPRGLRKSYEQYF. As DNA, the CDR3 is TGTGCCAGCAGTCCCCGGGGACTACGAAAGTCCTACGAGCAGTACTTC.

The chain couples TRBV19 to TRBJ1-5, with unresolved D. The germline V gene encodes CDR1 LNHDA and CDR2 SQIVND (reference sequence). This CDR3 is 14 amino acids long. V lost 1 base, J lost 4 bases, and 8 bases lay in between. CDR3 in amino acids: CASSIVGVNQPQHF. The CDR3 coding sequence is TGTGCCAGTAGTATAGTCGGTGTTAATCAGCCCCAGCATTTT.

This chain uses TRBV20-1 with TRBJ1-1; perhaps TRBD1 as D (5 bases). This CDR3 contains 11 residues. Germline-derived CDR1 and CDR2 are DFQATT and SNEGSKA (reference sequence). Trimming pared 6 bases from V and 6 bases from J, leaving 11 bases between. DNA for the CDR3: TGCAGTGCCCCCAGGGCCGCTGAAGCTTTCTTT. Amino acids: CSAPRAAEAFF.

Turning to this clone: Other DNA sequences from this sample encode an identical CDR3 as well. The chain links TRBV30 to TRBJ1-2, with a weak D call TRBD1 (5 bases). Trimming cost V 0 bases and J 2 bases, with 7 bases left between them. The CDR3 spans 13 residues. Germline values: CDR1 GTSNPN, CDR2 SVGIG (reference sequence). CDR3 amino acids: CAWSVAGNYGYTF. CDR3 sequence (DNA): TGTGCCTGGAGTGTCGCAGGGAACTATGGCTACACCTTC.

The chain employs TRBV12-5 and TRBJ2-1; TRBD1 aligns across 7 bases. V gave up 4 bases and J gave up 0 bases; unmatched junction bases: 3. Germline V lookup: CDR1 LGHNT, CDR2 FRNRAP. The CDR3 is 15 residues long. CDR3 bases: TGTGCTAGTGGTTCGGGACAGAGCTCCTACAATGAGCAGTTCTTC. Translated: CASGSGQSSYNEQFF.

V and J are TRBV12-2 and TRBJ1-4; TRBD1, the table's D call, lacks a check against the DNA. TRBV12-2 is noted as a pseudogene. CDR3 length: 18 residues. The CDR3 DNA sequence: TGTGCAAGTCGCTCGACCGGACAGGGAATTATGGCTCGGGAAAAACTGTTTTTT. Its translation: CASRSTGQGIMAREKLFF.

The chain joins TRBV12-3 or TRBV12-4 to TRBJ2-5; a possible D gene is TRBD1 (6 bases). CDR3 size: 13 residues. V was shortened by 6 bases and J by 3 bases, with 11 bases between the two germline ends. The CDR3 nucleotides are TGTGCCAGCAGGTGGACAGTAAAAGAGACCCAGTACTTC. It translates to CASRWTVKETQYF.

The V gene is TRBV5-1, the J gene TRBJ2-3; the match to TRBD2 covers 8 bases. The germline CDR1 and CDR2 sequences are SGHRS and YFSETQ. The CDR3 loop spans 13 amino acids. The V and J ends lost 4 bases and 8 bases, in that order; junction bases with no gene match: 6. Written as DNA, the CDR3 is TGCGCCAGCAGCGAGACTAGCGCCACTACGCAGTATTTT. Translated, it gives CASSETSATTQYF.

The chain recombines TRBV13 with TRBJ2-3; 7 bases fit TRBD2. Unmatched junction bases numbered 4, after V lost 5 bases and J lost 8 bases. This CDR3 region has 12 residues. Germline CDR1 and CDR2: PRHDT and FYEKMQ (reference sequence). DNA of the CDR3: TGTGCCAGCAGCCCCGGGGGGTCTACGCAGTATTTT. The encoded protein is CASSPGGSTQYF.

The sample holds one count of this clone. The V gene is TRBV5-1, the J gene TRBJ2-2; D perhaps matches TRBD1 (6 bases). With 2 bases removed from V and 3 bases from J, the gap between germline ends came to 8 bases. There are 14 residues in the CDR3. Germline CDR1 reads SGHRS; CDR2 reads YFSETQ. CDR3 sequence: CASSLQGDTGELFF. CDR3 coding DNA: TGCGCCAGCAGCTTACAGGGAGACACCGGGGAGCTGTTTTTT. Full variable domain (outside the CDR3, taken from reference TRBV5-1 and TRBJ2-2): KAGVTQTPRYLIKTRGQQVTLSCSPISGHRSVSWYQQTPGQGLQFLFEYFSETQRNKGNFPGRFSGRQFSNSRSEMNVSTLELGDSALYLCASSLQGDTGELFFGEGSRLTVL.

CDR3 amino acids: CSVEMAGDNEKLFF. In DNA, the CDR3 is TGCAGCGTCGAAATGGCGGGGGATAATGAAAAACTGTTTTTT. The chain couples TRBV29-1 to TRBJ1-4; possibly TRBD1 for D (5 bases). The CDR3 contains 14 residues. Between the trimmed V and J ends, which lost 6 bases and 4 bases, there was a span of 15 bases. Germline V gives CDR1 SQVTM, CDR2 ANQGSEA.

The chain joins TRBV7-6 to TRBJ2-7; D may be TRBD2 (6 bases). Germline V CDR1 and CDR2: SGHVS, FNYEAQ. This CDR3 contains 15 residues. V lost 1 base, J lost 6 bases, and 16 bases lay in between. The CDR3 nucleotides read TGTGCCAGCAGCTTAGGGGCGGCGGGAAGTGGCGAGCAGTACTTC. Its protein is CASSLGAAGSGEQYF.

The gene calls are TRBV11-2 and TRBJ2-4; TRBD2 aligns across 11 bases. Germline V lookup: CDR1 SGHAT, CDR2 FQNNGV. V shed 6 bases, J shed 0 bases, and the junction held 7 bases outside the gene matches. This CDR3 spans 17 amino acids. The CDR3 protein is CASRHPGLAVAKNIQYF. In DNA, the CDR3 is TGTGCCAGCAGACACCCGGGACTAGCGGTAGCCAAAAACATTCAGTACTTC. The complete variable domain, with remaining parts taken from reference TRBV11-2 and TRBJ2-4, reads EAGVAQSPRYKIIEKRQSVAFWCNPISGHATLYWYQQILGQGPKLLIQFQNNGVVDDSQLPKDRFSAERLKGVDSTLKIQPAKLEDSAVYLCASRHPGLAVAKNIQYFGAGTRLSVL.

The chain joins TRBV2 to TRBJ2-3; 15 bases align to TRBD2. This CDR3 is built from 18 residues. Trimming at V came to 6 bases and at J to 4 bases, leaving 11 bases not matched to a gene. Germline V CDR1 and CDR2: SNHLY, FYNNEI. The CDR3 protein is CASRAPGLAGGAPDTQYF. CDR3 sequence (DNA): TGTGCCAGCAGGGCCCCGGGACTAGCGGGAGGTGCGCCAGATACGCAGTATTTT. The full variable domain, rest sourced from reference TRBV2 and TRBJ2-3, is EPEVTQTPSHQVTQMGQEVILRCVPISNHLYFYWYRQILGQKVEFLVSFYNNEISEKSEIFDDQFSVERPDGSNFTLKIRSTKLEDSAMYFCASRAPGLAGGAPDTQYFGPGTRLTVL.

This chain uses TRBV27 with TRBJ2-7; TRBD2 aligns across 10 bases. The trim removed 4 bases at V and 2 bases at J, leaving 5 bases unmatched. Germline loops: CDR1 MNHEY, CDR2 SMNVEV (reference sequence). This CDR3 region has 15 residues. The DNA of the CDR3 is TGTGCCAGCAGTTCGGGAGCGGGAGGGACCTACGAGCAGTACTTC. Translation gives CASSSGAGGTYEQYF.

V and J are TRBV27 and TRBJ2-7; 9 bases are a match to TRBD2. This CDR3 region has 13 residues. From germline, CDR1 is MNHEY and CDR2 SMNVEV (reference sequence). Losses at the gene ends were 8 bases for V and 3 bases for J; bases not matched to a gene: 5. CDR3 in amino acids: CASQTSGDYEQYF. DNA for the CDR3: TGTGCCAGCCAGACTAGCGGCGACTACGAGCAGTACTTC.

The CDR3 bases are TGTGCCAGCAGCGTAGGGACTAGCGGAATCTACGAGCAGTACTTC. Protein sequence: CASSVGTSGIYEQYF. The chain combines TRBV9 with TRBJ2-7, with 10 bases that match TRBD2. Germline trimming cut 0 bases from V and 3 bases from J; bases unmatched to any gene: 3. The CDR3 extends over 15 amino acids. CDR1 and CDR2 from the germline V gene are SGDLS and YYNGEE.

This chain uses TRBV5-8 with TRBJ2-1; 10 nucleotides align to TRBD2. This CDR3 has 15 amino acids. The germline V gene encodes CDR1 SGHTS and CDR2 YDEGEE. Trimming cost V 2 bases and J 9 bases; bases outside gene matches: 8. CDR3 bases: TGTGCCAGCAGCTTTGAAGCGGGAGGGCCAGGTGAGCAGTTCTTC. It specifies CASSFEAGGPGEQFF.

This clone was detected once. The chain carries TRBV5-6 and TRBJ1-3; D not certain. The germline CDR1 and CDR2 sequences are SGHDT and YYEEEE. The CDR3 spans 15 residues. V gave up 5 bases and J gave up 0 bases, with 12 bases separating them. The CDR3 DNA sequence: TGTGCCAGCAGTCGAGGGCTCAGCTCTGGAAACACCATATATTTT. Translated, it gives CASSRGLSSGNTIYF. Full variable domain (outside the CDR3, taken from reference TRBV5-6 and TRBJ1-3): DAGVTQSPTHLIKTRGQQVTLRCSPKSGHDTVSWYQQALGQGPQFIFQYYEEEERQRGNFPDRFSGHQFPNYSSELNVNALLLGDSALYLCASSRGLSSGNTIYFGEGSWLTVV.

The count of this clone is one. V is TRBV21-1 and J is TRBJ1-6; whether TRBD1, the table's D call, matches the DNA was not checked. TRBV21-1 is a pseudogene segment. This CDR3 has 17 residues. The CDR3 region has the DNA TGTGCCAGCAGCAAAGCGCATAAGGGGGCTAGTAATTCACCCCTCCACTTT. Its protein product is CASSKAHKGASNSPLHF.

The J gene is TRBJ2-2, the V gene TRBV15; 9 bases match TRBD1. There are 15 residues in the CDR3. The V segment lost 3 bases and the J segment 6 bases; nucleotides outside the gene matches: 5. From germline, CDR1 is LNHNV and CDR2 YYDKDF (reference sequence). As DNA, the CDR3 is TGTGCCACCAGCAGCGGGGACAGGGACGCCGGGGAGCTGTTTTTT. Residues: CATSSGDRDAGELFF.

This clone was counted a few times. The gene calls are TRBV5-4 and TRBJ1-5, with 11 nucleotides matching TRBD1. The CDR3 is 15 amino acids. Trimming cost V 4 bases and J 5 bases; bases outside gene matches: 5. The germline CDR1 and CDR2 sequences are SGHNT and YYREEE (reference sequence). CDR3 residues: CASSADRGRDQPQHF. The DNA for the CDR3 is TGTGCCAGCAGCGCGGACAGGGGGCGTGATCAGCCCCAGCATTTT.